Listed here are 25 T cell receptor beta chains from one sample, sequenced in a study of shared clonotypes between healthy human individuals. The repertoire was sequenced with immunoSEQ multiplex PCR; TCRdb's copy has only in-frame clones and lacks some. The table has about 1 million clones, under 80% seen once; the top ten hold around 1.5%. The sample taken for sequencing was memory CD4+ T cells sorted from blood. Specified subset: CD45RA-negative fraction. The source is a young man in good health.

The chain's CDR3 is CASGLPGQGSGYTF. As DNA, the CDR3 is TGTGCCAGCGGTCTACCGGGACAGGGCTCTGGCTACACCTTC. The J gene is TRBJ1-2, the V gene TRBV6-5; 9 bases align to TRBD1. The CDR3 length is 14 residues. Per the germline V gene, CDR1 is MNHEY and CDR2 is SVGAGI. V shed 8 bases and J 7 bases; nucleotides not matched to a gene: 11.

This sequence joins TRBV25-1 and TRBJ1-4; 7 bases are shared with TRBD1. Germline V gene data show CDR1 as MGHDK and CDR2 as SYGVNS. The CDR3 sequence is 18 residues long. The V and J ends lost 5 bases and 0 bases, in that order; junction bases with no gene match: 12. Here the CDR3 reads CASSSRDSTVATNEKLFF. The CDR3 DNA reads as TGTGCCAGCAGTTCCCGGGACAGCACCGTTGCAACTAATGAAAAACTGTTTTTT.

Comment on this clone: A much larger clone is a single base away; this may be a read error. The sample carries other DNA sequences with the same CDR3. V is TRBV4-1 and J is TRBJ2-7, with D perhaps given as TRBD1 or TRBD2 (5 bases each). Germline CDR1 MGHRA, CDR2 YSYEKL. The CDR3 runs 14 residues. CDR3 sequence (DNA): TGCGCCAGCAGCCCCGCGTACTCTAGGGACGAGCAGTACTTT. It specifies CASSPAYSRDEQYF.

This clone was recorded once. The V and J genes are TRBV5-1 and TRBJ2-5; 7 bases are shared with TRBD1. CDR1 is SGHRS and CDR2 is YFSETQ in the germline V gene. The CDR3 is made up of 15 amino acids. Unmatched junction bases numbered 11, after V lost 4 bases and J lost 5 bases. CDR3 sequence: CASSLVVQGWETQYF. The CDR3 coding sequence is TGCGCCAGCAGCCTGGTTGTACAGGGGTGGGAGACCCAGTACTTC.

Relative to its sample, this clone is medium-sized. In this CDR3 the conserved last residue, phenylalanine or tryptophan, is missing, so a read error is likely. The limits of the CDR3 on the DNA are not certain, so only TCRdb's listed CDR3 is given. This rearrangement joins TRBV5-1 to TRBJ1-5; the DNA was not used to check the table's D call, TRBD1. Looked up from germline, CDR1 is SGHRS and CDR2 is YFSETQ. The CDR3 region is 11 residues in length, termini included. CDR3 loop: CASSLVDTCQV.

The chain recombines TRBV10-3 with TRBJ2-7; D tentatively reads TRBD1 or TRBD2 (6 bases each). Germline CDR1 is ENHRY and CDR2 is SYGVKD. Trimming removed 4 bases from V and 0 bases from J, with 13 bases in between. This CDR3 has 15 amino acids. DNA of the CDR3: TGTGCCATCAGTGCCGCGGGGACAAGCTCCTACGAGCAGTACTTC. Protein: CAISAAGTSSYEQYF.

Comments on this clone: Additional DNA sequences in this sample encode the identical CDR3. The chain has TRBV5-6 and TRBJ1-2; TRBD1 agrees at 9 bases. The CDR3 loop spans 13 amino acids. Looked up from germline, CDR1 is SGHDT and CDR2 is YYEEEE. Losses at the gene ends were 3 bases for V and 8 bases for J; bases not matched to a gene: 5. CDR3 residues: CASSSTGGGGYTF. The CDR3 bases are TGTGCCAGCAGCTCAACAGGGGGCGGCGGCTACACCTTC. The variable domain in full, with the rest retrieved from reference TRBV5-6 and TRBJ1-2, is DAGVTQSPTHLIKTRGQQVTLRCSPKSGHDTVSWYQQALGQGPQFIFQYYEEEERQRGNFPDRFSGHQFPNYSSELNVNALLLGDSALYLCASSSTGGGGYTFGSGTRLTVV.

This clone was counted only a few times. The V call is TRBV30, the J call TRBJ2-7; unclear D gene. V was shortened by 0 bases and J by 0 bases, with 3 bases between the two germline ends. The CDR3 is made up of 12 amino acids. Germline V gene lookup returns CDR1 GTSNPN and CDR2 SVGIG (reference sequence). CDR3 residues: CAWSVDSYEQYF. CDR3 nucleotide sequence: TGTGCCTGGAGTGTAGACTCCTACGAGCAGTACTTC.

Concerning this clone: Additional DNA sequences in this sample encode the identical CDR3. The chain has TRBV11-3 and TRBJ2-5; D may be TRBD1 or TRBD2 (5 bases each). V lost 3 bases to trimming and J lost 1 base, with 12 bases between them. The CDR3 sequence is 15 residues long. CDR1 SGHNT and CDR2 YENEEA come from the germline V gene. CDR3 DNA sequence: TGTGCCAGCAGCTTGGGGACGGGGCCCCAAGAGACCCAGTACTTC. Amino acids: CASSLGTGPQETQYF.

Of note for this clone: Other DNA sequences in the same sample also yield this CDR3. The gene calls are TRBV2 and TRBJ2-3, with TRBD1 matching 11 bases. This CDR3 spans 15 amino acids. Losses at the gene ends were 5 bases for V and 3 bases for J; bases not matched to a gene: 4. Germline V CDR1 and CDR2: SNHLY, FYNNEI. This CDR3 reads CASSPRDRGTDTQYF. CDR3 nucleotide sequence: TGTGCCAGCAGTCCCCGGGACAGGGGGACAGATACGCAGTATTTT. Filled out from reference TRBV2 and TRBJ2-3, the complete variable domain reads EPEVTQTPSHQVTQMGQEVILRCVPISNHLYFYWYRQILGQKVEFLVSFYNNEISEKSEIFDDQFSVERPDGSNFTLKIRSTKLEDSAMYFCASSPRDRGTDTQYFGPGTRLTVL.

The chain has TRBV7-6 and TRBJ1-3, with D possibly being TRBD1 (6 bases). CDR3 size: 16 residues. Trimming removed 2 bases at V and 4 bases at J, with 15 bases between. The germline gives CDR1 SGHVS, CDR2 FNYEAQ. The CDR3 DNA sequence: TGTGCCAGCAGCTTAAAAGGCACAGGGTCCGGAAACACCATATATTTT. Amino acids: CASSLKGTGSGNTIYF.

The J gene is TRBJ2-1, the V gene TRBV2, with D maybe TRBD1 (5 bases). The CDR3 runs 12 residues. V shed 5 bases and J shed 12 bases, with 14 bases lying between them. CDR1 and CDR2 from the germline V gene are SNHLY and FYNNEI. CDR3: CASSSKGMWQFF. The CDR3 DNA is TGTGCCAGCAGTTCTAAGGGGATGTGGCAGTTCTTC. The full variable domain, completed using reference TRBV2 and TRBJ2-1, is EPEVTQTPSHQVTQMGQEVILRCVPISNHLYFYWYRQILGQKVEFLVSFYNNEISEKSEIFDDQFSVERPDGSNFTLKIRSTKLEDSAMYFCASSSKGMWQFFGPGTRLTVL.

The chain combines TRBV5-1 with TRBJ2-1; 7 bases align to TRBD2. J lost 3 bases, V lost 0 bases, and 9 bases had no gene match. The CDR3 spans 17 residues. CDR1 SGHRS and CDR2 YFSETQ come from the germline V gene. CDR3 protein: CASSLAGASGLYNEQFF. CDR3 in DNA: TGCGCCAGCAGCTTGGCCGGGGCTAGCGGCCTCTACAATGAGCAGTTCTTC.

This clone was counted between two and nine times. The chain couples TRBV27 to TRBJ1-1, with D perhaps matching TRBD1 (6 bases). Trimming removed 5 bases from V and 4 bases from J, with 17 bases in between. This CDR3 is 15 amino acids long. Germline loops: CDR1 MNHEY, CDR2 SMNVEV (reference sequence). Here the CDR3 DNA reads TGTGCCAGCAGTCGGCCCTCTGGAGGGGGCACTGAAGCTTTCTTT. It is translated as CASSRPSGGGTEAFF.

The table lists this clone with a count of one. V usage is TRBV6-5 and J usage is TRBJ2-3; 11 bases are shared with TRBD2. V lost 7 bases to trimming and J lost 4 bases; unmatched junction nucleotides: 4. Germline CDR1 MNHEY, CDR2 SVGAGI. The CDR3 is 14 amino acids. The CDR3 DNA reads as TGTGCCAGCAAATCTAGCGGGAGGCCAGATACGCAGTATTTT. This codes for CASKSSGRPDTQYF.

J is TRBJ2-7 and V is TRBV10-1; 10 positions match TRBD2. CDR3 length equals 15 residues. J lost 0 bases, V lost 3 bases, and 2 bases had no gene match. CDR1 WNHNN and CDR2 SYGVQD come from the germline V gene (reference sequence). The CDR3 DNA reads TGCGCCAGCAGTGATATAGCGGGGGGCTCCTACGAGCAGTACTTC. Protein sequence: CASSDIAGGSYEQYF.

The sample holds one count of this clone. The DNA of the CDR3 is TGTGCCTCTAGGACAGGGGTTGGTGAAAAACTGTTTTTT. Translating it yields CASRTGVGEKLFF. The V call is TRBV6-6, the J call TRBJ1-4, with TRBD1 matching over 9 bases. V shed 11 bases, J shed 7 bases, and the junction held 8 bases outside the gene matches. Germline loops: CDR1 MNHNY, CDR2 SVGAGI (reference sequence). This CDR3 comprises 13 residues.

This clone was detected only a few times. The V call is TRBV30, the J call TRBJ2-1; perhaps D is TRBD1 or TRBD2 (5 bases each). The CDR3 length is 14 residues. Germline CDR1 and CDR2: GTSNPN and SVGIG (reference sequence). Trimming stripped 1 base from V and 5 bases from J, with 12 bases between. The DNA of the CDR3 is TGTGCCTGGAGTGGGGGGAACCAGGACAATGAGCAGTTCTTC. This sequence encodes CAWSGGNQDNEQFF.

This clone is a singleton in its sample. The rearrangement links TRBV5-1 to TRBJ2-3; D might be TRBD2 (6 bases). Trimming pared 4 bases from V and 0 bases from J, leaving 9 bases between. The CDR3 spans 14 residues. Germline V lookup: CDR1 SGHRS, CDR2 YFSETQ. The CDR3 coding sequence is TGCGCCAGCAGCGGAGGGACTAGCACAGATACGCAGTATTTT. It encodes CASSGGTSTDTQYF.

This CDR3 is CASSYRVSSTDTQYF. The CDR3 DNA reads as TGTGCCAGCAGCTATCGGGTCAGCTCCACAGATACGCAGTATTTT. The chain carries TRBV5-5 and TRBJ2-3; D is uncertain. The V gene's germline CDR1 is SGHKS and CDR2 YYEKEE (reference sequence). Trimming removed 3 bases from V and 2 bases from J, with 13 bases in between. The CDR3 runs to 15 residues.

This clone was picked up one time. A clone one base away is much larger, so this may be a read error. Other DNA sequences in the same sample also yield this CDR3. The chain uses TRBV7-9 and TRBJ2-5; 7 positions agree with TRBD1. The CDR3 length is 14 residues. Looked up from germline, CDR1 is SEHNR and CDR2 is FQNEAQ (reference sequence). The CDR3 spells CASSEQGTGETQYF. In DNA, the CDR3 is TGTGCTAGCAGCGAACAGGGGACGGGGGAGACCCAGTACTTC. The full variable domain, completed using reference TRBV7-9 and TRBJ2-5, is DTGVSQNPRHKITKRGQNVTFRCDPISEHNRLYWYRQTLGQGPEFLTYFQNEAQLEKSRLLSDRFSAERPKGSFSTLEIQRTEQGDSAMYLCASSEQGTGETQYFGPGTRLLVL.

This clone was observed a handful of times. CDR3 coding DNA: TGTGCCCGGAAATCTGCCCACGAGCAGTACTTC. It translates to CARKSAHEQYF. V usage is TRBV30 and J usage is TRBJ2-7; D is unclear. V was shortened by 8 bases and J by 5 bases, with 13 bases between the two germline ends. The CDR3 is 11 amino acids. Germline V CDR1 and CDR2: GTSNPN, SVGIG (reference sequence).

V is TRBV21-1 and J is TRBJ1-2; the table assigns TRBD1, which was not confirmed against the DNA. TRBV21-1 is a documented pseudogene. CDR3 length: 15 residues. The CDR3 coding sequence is TGTGCCAGCAGGCCCCCGGGACAGGGGGCGCGAGGCTACACCTTC. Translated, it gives CASRPPGQGARGYTF.

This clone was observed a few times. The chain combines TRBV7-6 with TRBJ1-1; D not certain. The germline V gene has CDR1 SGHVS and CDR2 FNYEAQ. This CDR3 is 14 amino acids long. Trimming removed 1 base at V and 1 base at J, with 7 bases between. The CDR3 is CASSLGVGNTEAFF. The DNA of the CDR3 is TGTGCCAGCAGCTTAGGGGTAGGGAACACTGAAGCTTTCTTT. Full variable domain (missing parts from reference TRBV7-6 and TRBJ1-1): GAGVSQSPRYKVTKRGQDVALRCDPISGHVSLYWYRQALGQGPEFLTYFNYEAQQDKSGLPNDRFSAERPEGSISTLTIQRTEQRDSAMYRCASSLGVGNTEAFFGQGTRLTVV.

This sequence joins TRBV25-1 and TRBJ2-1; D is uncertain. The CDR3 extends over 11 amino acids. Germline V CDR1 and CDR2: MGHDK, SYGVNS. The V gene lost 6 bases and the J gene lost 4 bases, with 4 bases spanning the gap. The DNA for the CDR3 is TGTGCCAGCAGCTTATACAATGAGCAGTTCTTC. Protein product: CASSLYNEQFF.